Each of the 29 T cell receptor beta chains below was sequenced from the same sample in a study of T cell changes during pregnancy in multiple sclerosis. The data were produced by immunoSEQ multiplex PCR, yet TCRdb's version contains in-frame clones alone and is incomplete. The sample includes roughly 63,000 clones, 93% of them seen just once. The specimen comprised CD8+ T cells from peripheral blood mononuclear cells, sampled in the second trimester of pregnancy. The receptors here all came from a female donor with multiple sclerosis, enrolled in a pregnancy study.

The rearrangement links TRBV25-1 to TRBJ1-2; D remains unclear. The CDR3 has 13 residues. V shed 3 bases and J shed 8 bases, with 13 bases lying between them. Germline CDR1 and CDR2: MGHDK and SYGVNS. This CDR3 reads CASSDWEERGYTF. In DNA form, the CDR3 reads TGTGCCAGCAGTGACTGGGAGGAGCGGGGCTACACCTTC.

The chain carries TRBV27 and TRBJ2-7, with D possibly TRBD1 on 6 matching bases. Between the trimmed V and J ends, which lost 1 base and 7 bases, there was a span of 20 bases. The CDR3 is 16 amino acids. In germline, CDR1 is MNHEY, CDR2 SMNVEV (reference sequence). CDR3 nucleotides: TGTGCCAGCAGTTTATTTTTGGGCAGGGGCCCTTCGGAGCAGTACTTC. This codes for CASSLFLGRGPSEQYF.

This clone has just one count. The gene calls are TRBV6-5 and TRBJ2-5; 9 positions match TRBD2. Germline V lookup: CDR1 MNHEY, CDR2 SVGAGI. The CDR3 covers 15 residues. Losses at the gene ends were 5 bases for V and 4 bases for J; bases not matched to a gene: 8. CDR3 bases: TGTGCCAGCAGTAAGCCCTTAGCGGGAGTAGAGACCCAGTACTTC. It encodes CASSKPLAGVETQYF.

The V gene is TRBV5-4, the J gene TRBJ2-7; 13 nucleotides line up with TRBD2. Trimming took 0 bases from V and 7 from J; bases not matched to a gene: 4. CDR1 and CDR2 (germline): SGHNT, YYREEE (reference sequence). The CDR3 extends over 15 amino acids. The CDR3 spells CASSLGTSGRGEQYF. CDR3 bases: TGTGCCAGCAGCTTGGGCACTAGCGGGAGGGGTGAGCAGTACTTC.

DNA of the CDR3: TGTGCCAGCAGCATAAGCGCTACAAACTCCTACAATGAGCAGTTCTTC. Translation gives CASSISATNSYNEQFF. The rearrangement uses TRBV7-8 and TRBJ2-1, with D uncertain. Trimming pared 5 bases from V and 0 bases from J, leaving 14 bases between. The CDR3 sequence is 16 residues long. The germline V gene has CDR1 SGHVS and CDR2 FQNEAQ. The full variable domain, in which reference TRBV7-8 and TRBJ2-1 provide the parts outside the CDR3, is GAGVSQSPRYKVAKRGQDVALRCDPISGHVSLFWYQQALGQGPEFLTYFQNEAQLDKSGLPSDRFFAERPEGSVSTLKIQRTQQEDSAVYLCASSISATNSYNEQFFGPGTRLTVL.

The V call is TRBV21-1, the J call TRBJ2-3; TRBD2, the D gene given by the table, was not confirmed from the DNA. TRBV21-1 corresponds to a pseudogene. The length of the CDR3 is 15 residues. CDR3 protein: CASSKAGGGTDTQYF. The DNA of the CDR3 is TGTGCCAGCAGCAAAGCGGGAGGGGGTACAGATACGCAGTATTTT.

This rearrangement joins TRBV9 to TRBJ2-2, with 8 bases fitting TRBD1. Losses at the gene ends were 4 bases for V and 5 bases for J; bases not matched to a gene: 13. The CDR3 extends over 17 amino acids. Per germline, CDR1 SGDLS and CDR2 YYNGEE. CDR3 region: CASSTTWTGSETGELFF. Written as DNA, the CDR3 is TGTGCCAGCAGCACGACGTGGACAGGGTCTGAGACCGGGGAGCTGTTTTTT.

J is TRBJ1-1 and V is TRBV7-9, with D hard to call. Per germline, CDR1 SEHNR and CDR2 FQNEAQ (reference sequence). The CDR3 is made up of 13 amino acids. V was clipped by 3 bases and J by 7 bases, with 12 bases between them. CDR3 sequence: CASSLKTRYEAFF. The DNA for the CDR3 is TGTGCCAGCAGCTTGAAAACCAGGTATGAAGCTTTCTTT.

This rearrangement joins TRBV5-6 to TRBJ1-2, with no clear D. CDR1 and CDR2 from the germline V gene are SGHDT and YYEEEE. The CDR3 runs 12 residues. V was cut by 3 bases and J by 6 bases, with 9 bases left in between. Here the CDR3 reads CASSSLQDGYTF. The CDR3 DNA reads as TGTGCCAGCAGCTCATTGCAGGATGGCTACACCTTC. The complete variable domain, with remaining parts taken from reference TRBV5-6 and TRBJ1-2, reads DAGVTQSPTHLIKTRGQQVTLRCSPKSGHDTVSWYQQALGQGPQFIFQYYEEEERQRGNFPDRFSGHQFPNYSSELNVNALLLGDSALYLCASSSLQDGYTFGSGTRLTVV.

This sequence joins TRBV30 and TRBJ2-2; TRBD2 agrees at 7 bases. J was trimmed by 3 bases and V by 0 bases; bases with no gene match: 1. The germline gives CDR1 GTSNPN, CDR2 SVGIG (reference sequence). This CDR3 spans 14 amino acids. This CDR3 is CAWSVAGYTGELFF. CDR3 bases: TGTGCCTGGAGTGTAGCGGGGTACACCGGGGAGCTGTTTTTT.

The chain is built from TRBV7-9 and TRBJ2-7; possible D gene TRBD1, 6 bases. The germline V gene encodes CDR1 SEHNR and CDR2 FQNEAQ (reference sequence). V was trimmed by 0 bases and J by 6 bases, leaving 6 bases between them. CDR3 length equals 12 residues. CDR3 amino acids: CASSLAGGEQYF. Written as DNA, the CDR3 is TGTGCCAGCAGCTTAGCAGGGGGCGAGCAGTACTTC.

This rearrangement joins TRBV7-9 to TRBJ2-7, with 8 bases matching TRBD1. CDR3 length equals 13 residues. Unmatched junction bases numbered 1, after V lost 0 bases and J lost 6 bases. Germline-derived CDR1 and CDR2 are SEHNR and FQNEAQ (reference sequence). The CDR3 DNA is TGTGCCAGCAGCTTAGCGGACAGGGTCGAGCAGTACTTC. Protein product: CASSLADRVEQYF.

The chain has TRBV15 and TRBJ1-5; TRBD1 is a possible D gene (5 bases). Trimming shortened V by 9 bases and J by 2 bases, and 8 bases separated the two germline ends. The length of the CDR3 is 12 residues. Germline CDR1 reads LNHNV; CDR2 reads YYDKDF (reference sequence). CDR3 residues: CATGEGNQPQHF. CDR3 DNA: TGTGCCACGGGGGAGGGCAATCAGCCCCAGCATTTT.

This chain uses TRBV30 with TRBJ1-2; 9 bases line up with TRBD1. Per the germline V gene, CDR1 is GTSNPN and CDR2 is SVGIG (reference sequence). With 4 bases clipped from V and 5 bases from J, the junction kept 5 bases outside the gene matches. This CDR3 comprises 13 residues. This CDR3 is CAWNPGQGYGYTF. The CDR3 DNA reads as TGTGCCTGGAACCCTGGACAGGGGTATGGCTACACCTTC.

The V and J genes are TRBV28 and TRBJ1-5; D might be TRBD1 (6 bases). The V end was cut by 6 bases, the J end by 4 bases, with 19 bases between. CDR3 size: 16 residues. The V gene's germline CDR1 is MDHEN and CDR2 SYDVKM. As DNA, the CDR3 is TGTGCCAGCAGCCTGACCCGACAGGTACGGAATCAGCCCCAGCATTTT. It yields the protein CASSLTRQVRNQPQHF.

V gene TRBV27 combines with J gene TRBJ1-5; D unresolved. Germline assignment: CDR1 MNHEY and CDR2 SMNVEV (reference sequence). The CDR3 has 16 residues. V lost 1 base, J lost 1 base, and 11 bases lay in between. CDR3 region: CASSLFRGSSNQPQHF. For the CDR3, the DNA is TGTGCCAGCAGTTTATTCCGGGGATCCAGCAATCAGCCCCAGCATTTT.

The chain links TRBV9 to TRBJ2-7, with 8 bases lining up with TRBD1. CDR3 length: 14 residues. Losses at the gene ends were 3 bases for V and 9 bases for J; bases not matched to a gene: 11. Germline assignment: CDR1 SGDLS and CDR2 YYNGEE. CDR3 region: CASSAGPGDRWQYF. The CDR3 nucleotides read TGTGCCAGCAGCGCGGGACCAGGGGACAGGTGGCAGTACTTC.

In nucleotides, the CDR3 is TGTGCCAGCAGCTACGCCGGGACTAGCGGGAACAATGAGCAGTTCTTC. Encoded protein: CASSYAGTSGNNEQFF. V gene TRBV11-2 combines with J gene TRBJ2-1, with TRBD2 matching 13 bases. This CDR3 comprises 16 residues. Looked up from germline, CDR1 is SGHAT and CDR2 is FQNNGV. With V trimmed by 4 bases and J by 5 bases, 5 bases remained unmatched.

The chain employs TRBV13 and TRBJ1-5; 11 nucleotides align to TRBD1. The V gene's germline CDR1 is PRHDT and CDR2 FYEKMQ (reference sequence). J gave up 0 bases and V 5 bases, and 21 bases lay outside the gene matches. CDR3 length equals 22 residues. The CDR3 bases are TGTGCCAGCAGCAACCGGGACAGGGGGACCCGACCATCGGGATATAGCAATCAGCCCCAGCATTTT. Translated, it gives CASSNRDRGTRPSGYSNQPQHF.

The chain employs TRBV10-3 and TRBJ2-3; D is undetermined. Looked up from germline, CDR1 is ENHRY and CDR2 is SYGVKD. The CDR3 is made up of 11 amino acids. V was pared by 11 bases and J by 1 base, with 7 bases between. The CDR3 loop is CASGGTDTQYF. DNA of the CDR3: TGTGCCTCAGGTGGCACAGATACGCAGTATTTT.

The chain has TRBV7-9 and TRBJ2-7, with D possibly matching TRBD2 (8 bases). Per the germline V gene, CDR1 is SEHNR and CDR2 is FQNEAQ (reference sequence). The CDR3 length is 17 residues. V was cut by 2 bases and J by 4 bases, with 21 bases left in between. The CDR3 reads CASSLSGGGDGFYEQYF. The CDR3 nucleotides read TGTGCCAGCAGCTTATCGGGAGGGGGCGATGGATTTTACGAGCAGTACTTC.

The chain combines TRBV19 with TRBJ2-7; 8 positions match TRBD2. The CDR3 covers 14 residues. The junction had 4 bases not matched to a gene; V was cut back by 4 bases and J by 2 bases. CDR1 LNHDA and CDR2 SQIVND come from the germline V gene (reference sequence). The CDR3 region is CASSNREGPYEQYF. In nucleotides, the CDR3 is TGTGCCAGTAGTAACCGGGAGGGCCCCTACGAGCAGTACTTC.

CDR3 bases: TGTGCCAGCAAGGACTCATACAATGAGCAGTTCTTC. It codes for CASKDSYNEQFF. This chain joins TRBV27 and TRBJ2-1; a weak D match, TRBD2 (5 bases). The V gene's germline CDR1 is MNHEY and CDR2 SMNVEV (reference sequence). The CDR3 has 12 amino acids. With 7 bases removed from V and 4 bases from J, the gap between germline ends came to 8 bases.

A few counts support this clone. This chain uses TRBV4-3 with TRBJ1-1; D perhaps matches TRBD1 (5 bases). The CDR3 has 16 residues. Trimming left V 1 base short and J 6 bases short, with 18 bases between. Germline loops: CDR1 LGHNA, CDR2 YSLEER. CDR3 bases: TGCGCCAGCAGCCAAGTCTCTGGACACGTGGACCCTGAAGCTTTCTTT. Translating it yields CASSQVSGHVDPEAFF.

The rearrangement joins TRBV11-2 to TRBJ2-1; D unresolved. CDR3 length: 15 amino acids. The V end lost 1 base, the J end lost 0 bases, and 7 bases lay between the germline ends. The germline gives CDR1 SGHAT, CDR2 FQNNGV. The DNA of the CDR3 is TGTGCCAGCAGCTTAGGCCCTAGCTCCTACAATGAGCAGTTCTTC. As protein: CASSLGPSSYNEQFF.

The V and J genes are TRBV6-5 and TRBJ2-3, with 10 bases lining up with TRBD1. Germline CDR1 is MNHEY and CDR2 is SVGAGI. The V segment lost 2 bases and the J segment 1 base; nucleotides outside the gene matches: 0. The CDR3 runs 15 residues. The DNA for the CDR3 is TGTGCCAGCAGTTACGGGACAGGGGGCACAGATACGCAGTATTTT. It translates to CASSYGTGGTDTQYF.

J is TRBJ1-4 and V is TRBV7-9; maybe TRBD1 (5 bases). CDR1 and CDR2 from the germline V gene are SEHNR and FQNEAQ (reference sequence). Trimming took 6 bases from V and 6 from J, leaving 14 bases between them. CDR3 length: 14 amino acids. Written as DNA, the CDR3 is TGTGCCAGCAGTCAGTCAGGGTCGGATGAAAAACTGTTTTTT. This codes for CASSQSGSDEKLFF. Together with reference TRBV7-9 and TRBJ1-4, the CDR3 gives the full variable domain: DTGVSQNPRHKITKRGQNVTFRCDPISEHNRLYWYRQTLGQGPEFLTYFQNEAQLEKSRLLSDRFSAERPKGSFSTLEIQRTEQGDSAMYLCASSQSGSDEKLFFGSGTQLSVL.

The chain has TRBV6-1 and TRBJ2-7, with 9 nucleotides matching TRBD1. Losses at the gene ends were 6 bases for V and 4 bases for J; bases not matched to a gene: 7. CDR3 length: 14 amino acids. The germline V gene encodes CDR1 MNHNS and CDR2 SASEGT. In DNA form, the CDR3 reads TGTGCCAGCAGGACCGGGACAGGGTTTTACGAGCAGTACTTC. Protein sequence: CASRTGTGFYEQYF.

The chain joins TRBV2 to TRBJ1-5, with D perhaps TRBD1 (6 bases). Germline loops: CDR1 SNHLY, CDR2 FYNNEI. The CDR3 consists of 15 residues. V was shortened by 5 bases and J by 6 bases, with 17 bases between the two germline ends. In DNA form, the CDR3 reads TGTGCCAGCAGTACGGGCAGGGGCCCCTTTCAGCCCCAGCATTTT. Translation: CASSTGRGPFQPQHF.